This T cell receptor beta chain was recorded in a study of post-analysis software for immune sequencing data. Study-level points and caveats: TRBV segments more frequent in patients than in controls numbered five and included TRBV5-6, TRBV5-1 and TRBV20-1. Samples from a shared batch, those prepared together, strongly co-clustered by F measure. For normalized Chao1 diversity, multiple sclerosis patients scored significantly lower than controls did.

The TCR beta cDNA libraries contained unique molecular identifiers. TCRdb re-analysed the PCR reads in MiXCR, keeping a single row per CDR3 protein. The table lists hundreds of thousands of distinct CDR3 sequences, around 40% of them singletons. As concerns this clonotype: Its specificity is not known.

The CDR3 contains 12 residues. V was cut by 4 bases and J by 5 bases, with 9 bases left in between. In germline, CDR1 is SQVTM, CDR2 ANQGSEA. Sequenced: blood. This clonotype originated in a girl aged 10-17 years with multiple sclerosis. V usage is TRBV29-1 and J usage is TRBJ1-5; tentatively, D is TRBD1 (5 bases). In DNA, the CDR3 is TGCAGCGTTGGGGAAGGGGATCAGCCCCAGCATTTT. Translated: CSVGEGDQPQHF.